These 32 T cell receptor beta chains were sequenced from one sample in a study of T-cell memory formation after mild COVID-19. TCRdb reprocessed the 5' RACE reads via MiXCR and lists one record per CDR3 protein. The sample carries under 650,000 distinct CDR3 sequences, around 17% recorded once. Sequencing input: PBMCs or a T cell subset sorted from them (not recorded which). These receptors originate from an adult woman who had mild COVID-19 (a few samples of this study predate the infection). Cell type and time point are not known.

J is TRBJ1-3 and V is TRBV6-6; tentative D call: TRBD1 (6 bases). V lost 7 bases and J lost 3, with 13 bases in between. Looked up from germline, CDR1 is MNHNY and CDR2 is SVGAGI (reference sequence). The CDR3 runs to 14 residues. The DNA of the CDR3 is TGTGCCAGCACCTTACAGGGTCGTGGAAACACCATATATTTT. Its protein product is CASTLQGRGNTIYF.

This clonotype was recorded a few times. The chain recombines TRBV7-9 with TRBJ2-2, with D unresolved. V was trimmed by 5 bases and J by 0 bases, leaving 10 bases between them. The CDR3 sequence is 15 residues long. The V gene's germline CDR1 is SEHNR and CDR2 FQNEAQ (reference sequence). CDR3 nucleotides: TGTGCCAGCAGCCCCCCTGGACCGAACACCGGGGAGCTGTTTTTT. Its translation is CASSPPGPNTGELFF.

This chain connects TRBV20-1 to TRBJ2-3; D possibly corresponds to TRBD2 (5 bases). Trimming pared 5 bases from V and 2 bases from J, leaving 20 bases between. The CDR3 is made up of 16 amino acids. Germline V gene sequence: CDR1 DFQATT, CDR2 SNEGSKA (reference sequence). The CDR3 DNA reads as TGCAGTGCTCCTGGGCGTGGGAGCTCCCCCACAGATACGCAGTATTTT. It encodes CSAPGRGSSPTDTQYF.

This clonotype was counted many times. The V call is TRBV14, the J call TRBJ2-7, with TRBD1 identical over 12 bases. CDR1 is SGHDN and CDR2 is FVKESK in the germline V gene. The CDR3 extends over 15 amino acids. After removal of 2 bases from V and 5 bases from J, the junction contained 4 bases not matched to a gene. CDR3 protein: CASSQPGQGAHEQYF. In DNA form, the CDR3 reads TGTGCCAGCAGCCAACCGGGACAGGGGGCGCACGAGCAGTACTTC.

This clonotype showed up just a few times. The chain carries TRBV4-1 and TRBJ2-1, with 16 nucleotides matching TRBD2. Germline CDR1 and CDR2: MGHRA and YSYEKL. Trimming removed 1 base from V and 8 bases from J; junction bases left unmatched: 8. The CDR3 consists of 18 residues. CDR3 DNA sequence: TGCGCCAGCAGCCAAGCCCCGACGGGACTAGCGGGGGGGCATGAGCAGTTCTTC. It encodes CASSQAPTGLAGGHEQFF.

The chain uses TRBV7-6 and TRBJ1-1, with D maybe TRBD1 (6 bases). V lost 5 bases to trimming and J lost 6 bases, with 16 bases between them. There are 14 residues in the CDR3. CDR1 SGHVS and CDR2 FNYEAQ come from the germline V gene. The chain's CDR3 is CASSPRTVLSEAFF. CDR3 in DNA: TGTGCCAGCAGCCCGCGGACAGTCCTCTCTGAAGCTTTCTTT.

This clonotype has only a few counts. The chain recombines TRBV12-3 or TRBV12-4 with TRBJ2-1; no firm D call. The length of the CDR3 is 14 residues. V was cut by 2 bases and J by 0 bases, with 5 bases left in between. This chain's CDR3 is CASSLHGSYNEQFF. Here the CDR3 DNA reads TGTGCCAGCAGTTTACATGGCTCCTACAATGAGCAGTTCTTC.

V gene TRBV5-6 combines with J gene TRBJ2-1; D gene ambiguous. V was cut by 2 bases and J by 8 bases, with 5 bases left in between. The CDR3 contains 11 residues. Germline V CDR1 and CDR2: SGHDT, YYEEEE. The CDR3 DNA follows: TGTGCCAGCAGCTTTATGTATGAGCAGTTCTTC. This encodes CASSFMYEQFF.

The V and J genes are TRBV9 and TRBJ2-2, with 11 bases matching TRBD1. The V segment lost 3 bases and the J segment 3 bases; nucleotides outside the gene matches: 4. The V gene's germline CDR1 is SGDLS and CDR2 YYNGEE. The CDR3 runs to 16 residues. The chain's CDR3 is CASSARDRGDTGELFF. CDR3 DNA sequence: TGTGCCAGCAGCGCCCGGGACAGGGGGGACACCGGGGAGCTGTTTTTT.

This clonotype was recorded many times. The rearrangement uses TRBV5-4 and TRBJ2-2; 8 bases map to TRBD2. Germline V gene lookup returns CDR1 SGHNT and CDR2 YYREEE (reference sequence). V was clipped by 2 bases and J by 4 bases; unmatched bases: 4. CDR3 length equals 15 residues. CDR3 amino acids: CASSFGGAGTGELFF. The CDR3 nucleotides read TGTGCCAGCAGCTTCGGGGGGGCCGGCACCGGGGAGCTGTTTTTT.

This clonotype turned up a few times. The chain employs TRBV20-1 and TRBJ2-1; TRBD2 is a possible D gene (6 bases). Germline CDR1 is DFQATT and CDR2 is SNEGSKA (reference sequence). Trimming removed 2 bases at V and 0 bases at J, with 17 bases between. CDR3 length equals 17 residues. CDR3 nucleotide sequence: TGCAGTGCTAGATTCCCTAGGGACTGGTACTCCTACAATGAGCAGTTCTTC. Protein product: CSARFPRDWYSYNEQFF.

This clonotype has only a few counts. J is TRBJ1-3 and V is TRBV5-1; D gene ambiguous. Trimming left V 4 bases short and J 4 bases short, with 12 bases between. This CDR3 is 14 amino acids long. Germline V gene lookup returns CDR1 SGHRS and CDR2 YFSETQ. The CDR3 spells CASSQTGKGNTIYF. The CDR3 region has the DNA TGCGCCAGCAGCCAAACGGGAAAGGGAAACACCATATATTTT.

The chain carries TRBV19 and TRBJ1-5; D is unclear. The germline CDR1 and CDR2 sequences are LNHDA and SQIVND (reference sequence). The V and J ends lost 6 bases and 6 bases respectively, with 18 bases between them. The CDR3 loop spans 15 amino acids. CDR3 region: CASSPKSGYGQPQHF. The DNA of the CDR3 is TGTGCCAGTAGCCCTAAAAGTGGGTACGGTCAGCCCCAGCATTTT.

In its sample, this clonotype was seen a few times. The chain has TRBV4-1 and TRBJ2-5; D is possibly TRBD1 (6 bases). This CDR3 contains 14 residues. CDR1 is MGHRA and CDR2 is YSYEKL in the germline V gene. V lost 4 bases, J lost 2 bases, and 11 bases lay in between. CDR3 DNA sequence: TGCGCCAGCAGCCTGCCGACAGGACAAGAGACCCAGTACTTC. Its translation is CASSLPTGQETQYF.

This clonotype was counted many times. The V call is TRBV12-5, the J call TRBJ2-1; the D gene could be TRBD1 or TRBD2 (5 bases each). Germline V gene data show CDR1 as LGHNT and CDR2 as FRNRAP. CDR3 size: 12 residues. V gave up 5 bases and J gave up 9 bases, with 11 bases separating them. The CDR3 here is CASGDRGGEQFF. CDR3 DNA sequence: TGTGCTAGTGGTGACCGGGGCGGTGAGCAGTTCTTC.

This clonotype was seen a handful of times. V is TRBV5-8 and J is TRBJ2-7; D is possibly TRBD1 (7 bases). Trimming shortened V by 3 bases and J by 4 bases, and 20 bases separated the two germline ends. This CDR3 region has 16 residues. Germline V gene sequence: CDR1 SGHTS, CDR2 YDEGEE. The CDR3 reads CASSSVTSTGRYEQYF. The CDR3 DNA reads as TGTGCCAGCAGCTCCGTTACTTCGACAGGGAGGTACGAGCAGTACTTC.

The chain recombines TRBV3-1 with TRBJ1-1; possible D gene TRBD1, 5 bases. Trimming removed 2 bases from V and 4 bases from J, with 11 bases in between. From germline, CDR1 is LGHDT and CDR2 YNNKEL (reference sequence). This CDR3 is built from 14 residues. CDR3 protein: CASSQQPGGTEAFF. As DNA, the CDR3 is TGTGCCAGCAGCCAACAACCCGGGGGCACTGAAGCTTTCTTT.

The J gene is TRBJ2-2, the V gene TRBV12-3 or TRBV12-4, with TRBD2 matching over 8 bases. CDR3 size: 15 residues. The V and J ends lost 6 bases and 4 bases, in that order; junction bases with no gene match: 7. CDR3: CASRPGGPGTGELFF. CDR3 coding DNA: TGTGCCAGCAGGCCGGGAGGGCCGGGCACCGGGGAGCTGTTTTTT.

This clonotype was counted a few times. The rearrangement links TRBV7-9 to TRBJ2-5; D uncertain. Germline CDR1 and CDR2: SEHNR and FQNEAQ (reference sequence). CDR3 length equals 13 residues. Deletions cut 5 bases from V and 5 bases from J, with 12 bases between. This CDR3 reads CASSPWGAETQYF. The CDR3 DNA reads TGTGCCAGCAGCCCCTGGGGTGCGGAGACCCAGTACTTC.

This clonotype was picked up a small number of times. V is TRBV12-3 or TRBV12-4 and J is TRBJ1-5, with D hard to call. This CDR3 comprises 14 residues. V shed 3 bases and J shed 4 bases, with 10 bases lying between them. The CDR3 nucleotides read TGTGCCAGCAGTTTGTCCCCAAAAAATCAGCCCCAGCATTTT. This encodes CASSLSPKNQPQHF.

This clonotype has only a few counts. CDR3: CASSRLTSTDTQYF. CDR3 nucleotide sequence: TGTGCCAGCAGCCGCCTTACTAGCACAGATACGCAGTATTTT. The V call is TRBV7-9, the J call TRBJ2-3; D not resolved. Trimming shortened V by 5 bases and J by 0 bases, and 9 bases separated the two germline ends. Germline CDR1 SEHNR, CDR2 FQNEAQ (reference sequence). The CDR3 is 14 residues long.

The chain recombines TRBV7-9 with TRBJ2-1; D gene uncertain. The length of the CDR3 is 10 residues. V lost 8 bases, J lost 8 bases, and 7 bases lay in between. Germline V gene lookup returns CDR1 SEHNR and CDR2 FQNEAQ (reference sequence). For the CDR3, the DNA is TGTGCCAGCTGGAAGGATGAGCAGTTCTTC. Its translation is CASWKDEQFF.

This chain links TRBV19 with TRBJ1-5, with D hard to call. The V gene's germline CDR1 is LNHDA and CDR2 SQIVND (reference sequence). This CDR3 is built from 14 residues. Trimming took 3 bases from V and 2 from J, leaving 8 bases between them. The CDR3 loop is CASSMAGRNQPQHF. CDR3 in DNA: TGTGCCAGTAGTATGGCAGGACGCAATCAGCCCCAGCATTTT. Complete variable domain (other parts from reference TRBV19 and TRBJ1-5): DGGITQSPKYLFRKEGQNVTLSCEQNLNHDAMYWYRQDPGQGLRLIYYSQIVNDFQKGDIAEGYSVSREKKESFPLTVTSAQKNPTAFYLCASSMAGRNQPQHFGDGTRLSIL.

This chain joins TRBV5-1 and TRBJ2-2; D possibly corresponds to TRBD2 (5 bases). The V and J ends lost 4 bases and 10 bases respectively, with 14 bases between them. The CDR3 totals 13 residues. Germline loops: CDR1 SGHRS, CDR2 YFSETQ. The CDR3 is CASSHGDLAELFF. In nucleotides, the CDR3 is TGCGCCAGCAGCCACGGGGATCTCGCGGAGCTGTTTTTT.

The chain combines TRBV9 with TRBJ1-3; no clear D gene. The germline V gene has CDR1 SGDLS and CDR2 YYNGEE. This CDR3 has 16 amino acids. The V end lost 0 bases, the J end lost 1 base, and 11 bases lay between the germline ends. CDR3 loop: CASSVEGIGSGNTIYF. The CDR3 DNA reads as TGTGCCAGCAGCGTAGAGGGTATTGGTTCTGGAAACACCATATATTTT.

This clonotype has only a few counts. The J gene is TRBJ2-5, the V gene TRBV7-9; 14 positions agree with TRBD2. V trimming: 7 bases; J trimming: 4 bases; junction bases outside the gene matches: 8. This CDR3 spans 16 amino acids. Germline lookup yields CDR1 SEHNR and CDR2 FQNEAQ (reference sequence). The CDR3 loop is CASTPPGTSGGETQYF. The CDR3 DNA reads as TGTGCCAGCACCCCTCCCGGGACTAGCGGGGGAGAGACCCAGTACTTC.

The chain links TRBV2 to TRBJ2-7, with no clear D. The CDR3 consists of 13 residues. V lost 3 bases, J lost 0 bases, and 6 bases lay in between. Germline CDR1 and CDR2: SNHLY and FYNNEI. The CDR3 reads CASSDVGSYEQYF. The CDR3, as DNA: TGTGCCAGCAGTGACGTCGGCTCCTACGAGCAGTACTTC.

This chain links TRBV28 with TRBJ2-7; 11 bases match TRBD1. Trimming at V came to 5 bases and at J to 7 bases, leaving 10 bases not matched to a gene. Germline assignment: CDR1 MDHEN and CDR2 SYDVKM. CDR3 length: 15 amino acids. The CDR3 is CASSPRTGGSQEQYF. CDR3 nucleotide sequence: TGTGCCAGCAGTCCCCGGACAGGGGGCTCTCAAGAGCAGTACTTC.

This sequence joins TRBV11-3 and TRBJ2-1, with 12 bases identical to TRBD2. Germline trimming cut 5 bases from V and 6 bases from J; bases unmatched to any gene: 8. The CDR3 runs 16 residues. Germline V gene data show CDR1 as SGHNT and CDR2 as YENEEA. Here the CDR3 DNA reads TGTGCCAGCAGCCCTCGGACTAGCGGGGCAAGCAATGAGCAGTTCTTC. Translating it yields CASSPRTSGASNEQFF.

This clonotype came up a few times. This chain links TRBV6-5 with TRBJ2-5, with D perhaps TRBD2 (5 bases). The CDR3 sequence is 14 residues long. CDR1 is MNHEY and CDR2 is SVGAGI in the germline V gene. V dropped 0 bases and J dropped 3 bases, with 8 bases sitting between them. CDR3 region: CASSYSHGEETQYF. The CDR3 DNA follows: TGTGCCAGCAGTTACTCTCACGGGGAAGAGACCCAGTACTTC.

This clonotype has just a few counts. The chain recombines TRBV7-9 with TRBJ2-6, with TRBD1 matching over 12 bases. V was clipped by 6 bases and J by 1 base; unmatched bases: 7. The germline V gene has CDR1 SEHNR and CDR2 FQNEAQ (reference sequence). This CDR3 is built from 18 residues. For the CDR3, the DNA is TGTGCCAGCAGACGCCGGGACAGGGGGCTTTCTGGGGCCAACGTCCTGACTTTC. Its translation: CASRRRDRGLSGANVLTF.

This clonotype has ten or more counts. V usage is TRBV7-2 and J usage is TRBJ2-7; D is perhaps TRBD2 (5 bases). Germline V gene sequence: CDR1 SGHTA, CDR2 FQGNSA. Trimming removed 2 bases at V and 1 base at J, with 12 bases between. This CDR3 has 15 residues. In DNA, the CDR3 is TGTGCCAGCAGCTTAACGGGTGGGAGTTCCTACGAGCAGTACTTC. Encoded protein: CASSLTGGSSYEQYF.